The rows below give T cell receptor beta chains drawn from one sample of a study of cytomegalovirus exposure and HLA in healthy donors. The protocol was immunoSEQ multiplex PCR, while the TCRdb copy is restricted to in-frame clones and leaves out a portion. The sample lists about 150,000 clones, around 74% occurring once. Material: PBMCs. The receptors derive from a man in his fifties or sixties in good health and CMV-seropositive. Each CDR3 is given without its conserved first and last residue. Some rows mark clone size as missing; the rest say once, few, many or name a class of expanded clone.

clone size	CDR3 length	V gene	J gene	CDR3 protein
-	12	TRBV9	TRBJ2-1	ASSAAPTYNEQF
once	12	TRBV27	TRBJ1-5	ASRTGLSNQPQH
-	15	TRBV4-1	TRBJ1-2	ASSQDYGGPTNYGYT
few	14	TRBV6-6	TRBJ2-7	ASSSPGLAGSYEQY
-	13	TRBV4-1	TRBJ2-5	ASSQGETYQETQY
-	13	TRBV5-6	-	ASRGETGNSYEQY
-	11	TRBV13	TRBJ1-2	ASSLGQGKGYT
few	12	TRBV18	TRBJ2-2	ASSLGWNTGELF
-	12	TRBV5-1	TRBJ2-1	ASNRMNSYNEQF
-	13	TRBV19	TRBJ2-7	ASSIRLAVYYEQY
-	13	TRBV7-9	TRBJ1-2	ASSRDGIQGHGYT
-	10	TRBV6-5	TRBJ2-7	ASARLAGIWY
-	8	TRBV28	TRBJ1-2	ASSRYGYT
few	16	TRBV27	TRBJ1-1	ASSLSPFVTGMNTEAF
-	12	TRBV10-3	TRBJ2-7	AISVGHAPYEQY
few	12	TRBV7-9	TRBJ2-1	ASSPGTGMREQF
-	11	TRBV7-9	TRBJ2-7	ASSERGWYEQY
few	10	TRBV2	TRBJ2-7	ASSEQSYEQY
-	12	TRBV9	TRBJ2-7	ASSAGGRVKQGY
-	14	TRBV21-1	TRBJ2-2	ASYQPRTTNTGELF
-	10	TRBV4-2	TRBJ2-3	ASSQDKDTQY
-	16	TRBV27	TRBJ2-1	ASSLRLAGGSPYNEQF
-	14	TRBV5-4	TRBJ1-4	ASSKKQGPRDEKLF
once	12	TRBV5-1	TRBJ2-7	ASSLEGQGDEQY
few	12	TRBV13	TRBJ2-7	ASSLGRLTYEQY